This is a list of T cell receptor beta chains from one sample in a study of CD8+ T cells in alopecia areata. The assay was immunoSEQ multiplex PCR, and TCRdb's table has in-frame clones only and misses some. The sample includes 100,000 to 130,000 clones, about four fifths seen only once; the top ten take under 25%. The material was CD8+ T cells sorted from blood, obtained at week 24, from a patient treated with tofacitinib. All receptors come from a human donor with alopecia areata. Both conserved end residues are part of each CDR3. D genes are given only for firm matches. The size entry is marked missing in some rows and otherwise reads once, few, many or a size class.

d_gene: -; v_gene: TRBV7-8; j_gene: TRBJ2-5; abundance: -; CDR3aa: CASSNRDSVWETQYF; CDR3nt: TGTGCCAGCAGCAACCGGGACTCCGTCTGGGAGACCCAGTACTTC
d_gene: TRBD2; v_gene: TRBV6-5; j_gene: TRBJ2-1; abundance: -; CDR3aa: CASGWTSGQNEQFF; CDR3nt: TGTGCCAGCGGATGGACTAGCGGGCAGAATGAGCAGTTCTTC
d_gene: TRBD1; v_gene: TRBV7-2; j_gene: TRBJ1-1; abundance: -; CDR3aa: CASSQKGTARSNEAFF; CDR3nt: TGTGCCAGCAGCCAAAAAGGGACAGCCCGAAGTAATGAAGCTTTCTTT
d_gene: TRBD2; v_gene: TRBV14; j_gene: TRBJ2-3; abundance: -; CDR3aa: CASSLIAGEADTQYF; CDR3nt: TGTGCCAGCAGCCTCATAGCGGGGGAGGCAGATACGCAGTATTTT
d_gene: -; v_gene: TRBV7-9; j_gene: TRBJ2-7; abundance: -; CDR3aa: CASSPAHEQYF; CDR3nt: TGTGCCAGCAGCCCCGCCCACGAGCAGTACTTC
d_gene: TRBD2; v_gene: TRBV7-2; j_gene: TRBJ2-1; abundance: -; CDR3aa: CASSLDAGGNDEQFF; CDR3nt: TGTGCCAGCAGCTTGGACGCGGGGGGGAACGATGAGCAGTTCTTC
d_gene: TRBD2; v_gene: TRBV7-9; j_gene: TRBJ2-5; abundance: -; CDR3aa: CASSAGGGGAGVIQETQYF; CDR3nt: TGTGCCAGCAGCGCCGGAGGCGGGGGGGCCGGGGTAATCCAAGAGACCCAGTACTTC
d_gene: TRBD1; v_gene: TRBV4-1; j_gene: TRBJ2-5; abundance: -; CDR3aa: CASSQSPTGEETQYF; CDR3nt: TGCGCCAGCAGCCAATCCCCGACAGGGGAAGAGACCCAGTACTTC
d_gene: -; v_gene: TRBV6-5; j_gene: TRBJ2-7; abundance: -; CDR3aa: CASSTIGYEQYF; CDR3nt: TGTGCCAGCAGTACCATTGGGTACGAGCAGTACTTC
d_gene: -; v_gene: TRBV7-6; j_gene: TRBJ2-6; abundance: -; CDR3aa: CASSSDGSGANVLTF; CDR3nt: TGTGCCAGCAGCTCAGACGGCTCTGGGGCCAACGTCCTGACTTTC
d_gene: -; v_gene: TRBV7-2; j_gene: TRBJ1-1; abundance: -; CDR3aa: CASSPQGTEAFF; CDR3nt: TGTGCCAGCAGCCCACAGGGTACTGAAGCTTTCTTT
d_gene: -; v_gene: TRBV28; j_gene: TRBJ1-1; abundance: few; CDR3aa: CASSSGTHEGHTEAFF; CDR3nt: TGTGCCAGCAGTTCGGGGACCCACGAGGGGCACACTGAAGCTTTCTTT
d_gene: -; v_gene: TRBV9; j_gene: TRBJ1-1; abundance: -; CDR3aa: CASSLSTGNTEAFF; CDR3nt: TGTGCCAGCAGCTTATCGACAGGGAACACTGAAGCTTTCTTT
d_gene: -; v_gene: TRBV27; j_gene: TRBJ2-3; abundance: -; CDR3aa: CASSFTTPSYTDTQYF; CDR3nt: TGTGCCAGCAGTTTTACGACACCTTCCTACACAGATACGCAGTATTTT
d_gene: -; v_gene: TRBV18; j_gene: TRBJ2-1; abundance: -; CDR3aa: CASSLLRERVDGANEQFF; CDR3nt: TGTGCCAGCTCACTACTCCGTGAGAGGGTGGACGGGGCTAATGAGCAGTTCTTC
d_gene: -; v_gene: TRBV7-9; j_gene: TRBJ1-2; abundance: -; CDR3aa: CASSLGREDYTF; CDR3nt: TGTGCCAGCAGCTTAGGTCGGGAGGACTACACCTTC
d_gene: -; v_gene: TRBV13; j_gene: TRBJ2-1; abundance: -; CDR3aa: CASSPPGRRFGEQFF; CDR3nt: TGTGCCAGCAGCCCCCCGGGACGGCGATTTGGCGAGCAGTTCTTC
d_gene: TRBD2; v_gene: TRBV7-9; j_gene: TRBJ2-1; abundance: -; CDR3aa: CASSLVAGAGGEQFF; CDR3nt: TGTGCCAGCAGCTTAGTAGCGGGGGCCGGCGGTGAGCAGTTCTTC
d_gene: -; v_gene: TRBV28; j_gene: TRBJ2-7; abundance: -; CDR3aa: CASSLPSPEQYF; CDR3nt: TGTGCCAGCAGTTTACCCTCACCGGAGCAGTACTTC
d_gene: -; v_gene: TRBV7-2; j_gene: TRBJ2-2; abundance: once; CDR3aa: CASSLGASSAGELFF; CDR3nt: TGTGCCAGCAGCTTAGGGGCCTCTTCGGCCGGGGAGCTGTTTTTT
d_gene: TRBD1; v_gene: TRBV2; j_gene: TRBJ2-2; abundance: once; CDR3aa: CASSGGQGAITGELFF; CDR3nt: TGTGCCAGCAGTGGCGGACAGGGGGCGATCACCGGGGAGCTGTTTTTT
d_gene: TRBD1; v_gene: TRBV7-9; j_gene: TRBJ2-7; abundance: -; CDR3aa: CASSARDRDYEQYF; CDR3nt: TGTGCCAGCAGCGCCCGGGACAGGGACTACGAGCAGTACTTC
d_gene: -; v_gene: TRBV4-1; j_gene: TRBJ2-2; abundance: -; CDR3aa: CASSQDVMGHAGELFF; CDR3nt: TGCGCCAGCAGCCAAGATGTAATGGGACACGCCGGGGAGCTGTTTTTT
d_gene: -; v_gene: TRBV4-3; j_gene: TRBJ2-4; abundance: -; CDR3aa: CASSHYSPGQNIQYF; CDR3nt: TGCGCCAGCAGCCATTACTCCCCGGGACAAAACATTCAGTACTTC
d_gene: -; v_gene: TRBV4-3; j_gene: TRBJ2-1; abundance: -; CDR3aa: CASSQDGTGAYNEQFF; CDR3nt: TGCGCCAGCAGCCAAGATGGGACGGGGGCCTACAATGAGCAGTTCTTC
d_gene: TRBD1; v_gene: TRBV27; j_gene: TRBJ2-1; abundance: -; CDR3aa: CASNPTGTGNNEQFF; CDR3nt: TGTGCCAGCAATCCAACCGGGACAGGGAACAATGAGCAGTTCTTC
d_gene: -; v_gene: TRBV29-1; j_gene: TRBJ2-3; abundance: -; CDR3aa: CSVPLGDNTDTQYF; CDR3nt: TGCAGCGTCCCCTTAGGGGACAACACAGATACGCAGTATTTT
d_gene: -; v_gene: TRBV19; j_gene: TRBJ1-5; abundance: -; CDR3aa: CASTRVPQSNQPQHF; CDR3nt: TGTGCCAGTACCCGAGTCCCACAGAGCAATCAGCCCCAGCATTTT
d_gene: -; v_gene: TRBV27; j_gene: TRBJ1-1; abundance: -; CDR3aa: CASSWGTGFNTEAFF; CDR3nt: TGTGCCAGCAGCTGGGGTACAGGGTTTAACACTGAAGCTTTCTTT
d_gene: -; v_gene: TRBV6-5; j_gene: TRBJ2-7; abundance: -; CDR3aa: CASSYSRTAGIEQYF; CDR3nt: TGTGCCAGCAGTTACTCTCGGACAGCGGGAATCGAGCAGTACTTC
d_gene: TRBD2; v_gene: TRBV27; j_gene: TRBJ2-7; abundance: -; CDR3aa: CASSKRGPTYEQYF; CDR3nt: TGTGCCAGCAGCAAGCGGGGGCCGACCTACGAGCAGTACTTC
d_gene: TRBD2; v_gene: TRBV27; j_gene: TRBJ2-1; abundance: -; CDR3aa: CASSSKPSGNEQFF; CDR3nt: TGTGCCAGCAGTTCAAAACCTAGCGGAAATGAGCAGTTCTTC
d_gene: TRBD2; v_gene: TRBV11-2; j_gene: TRBJ2-7; abundance: -; CDR3aa: CASSWYSGASYEQYF; CDR3nt: TGTGCCAGCAGCTGGTATAGCGGGGCAAGCTACGAGCAGTACTTC
d_gene: -; v_gene: TRBV27; j_gene: TRBJ2-7; abundance: -; CDR3aa: CASSNLGEGSYEQYF; CDR3nt: TGTGCCAGCAGCAACCTAGGGGAAGGGTCCTACGAGCAGTACTTC
d_gene: -; v_gene: TRBV6-5; j_gene: TRBJ1-2; abundance: -; CDR3aa: CASSWTVANYGYTF; CDR3nt: TGTGCCAGCAGTTGGACAGTAGCTAACTATGGCTACACCTTC
d_gene: TRBD2; v_gene: TRBV7-6; j_gene: TRBJ2-1; abundance: -; CDR3aa: CASSGTLAGGGNEQFF; CDR3nt: TGTGCCAGCAGCGGGACCTTAGCGGGGGGCGGGAATGAGCAGTTCTTC
d_gene: -; v_gene: TRBV19; j_gene: TRBJ2-7; abundance: -; CDR3aa: CASSTDIGHYEQYF; CDR3nt: TGTGCCAGTAGTACGGACATTGGGCACTACGAGCAGTACTTC
d_gene: -; v_gene: TRBV4-3; j_gene: TRBJ2-1; abundance: -; CDR3aa: CASSQGAAPNEQFF; CDR3nt: TGCGCCAGCAGCCAGGGGGCAGCACCGAATGAGCAGTTCTTC
d_gene: TRBD1; v_gene: TRBV13; j_gene: TRBJ2-7; abundance: -; CDR3aa: CASSRDSDYEQYF; CDR3nt: TGTGCCAGCAGCCGGGACAGTGACTACGAGCAGTACTTC
d_gene: -; v_gene: TRBV6-5; j_gene: TRBJ2-6; abundance: once; CDR3aa: CASSYSTGSGANVLTF; CDR3nt: TGTGCCAGCAGTTACTCGACGGGGTCTGGGGCCAACGTCCTGACTTTC
d_gene: -; v_gene: TRBV5-1; j_gene: TRBJ2-7; abundance: -; CDR3aa: CASSLVPLDLQYF; CDR3nt: TGCGCCAGCAGCTTGGTTCCCTTGGACTTGCAGTACTTC
d_gene: -; v_gene: TRBV14; j_gene: TRBJ1-2; abundance: few; CDR3aa: CASSQYRSYGYTF; CDR3nt: TGTGCCAGCAGCCAGTACAGGAGCTATGGCTACACCTTC
d_gene: -; v_gene: TRBV6-5; j_gene: TRBJ2-2; abundance: -; CDR3aa: CASSVRAGNTGELFF; CDR3nt: TGTGCCAGCAGTGTGCGCGCGGGAAACACCGGGGAGCTGTTTTTT
d_gene: TRBD2; v_gene: TRBV7-2; j_gene: TRBJ2-3; abundance: once; CDR3aa: CASSLVLWTSGVTDTQYF; CDR3nt: TGTGCCAGCAGCTTAGTTCTTTGGACTAGCGGGGTTACAGATACGCAGTATTTT
d_gene: TRBD2; v_gene: TRBV5-8; j_gene: TRBJ2-2; abundance: once; CDR3aa: CASSLDERLAGNTGELFF; CDR3nt: TGTGCCAGCAGCTTGGATGAGAGACTAGCGGGGAACACCGGGGAGCTGTTTTTT
d_gene: TRBD2; v_gene: TRBV7-2; j_gene: TRBJ2-7; abundance: -; CDR3aa: CASSTISGTSRREQYF; CDR3nt: TGTGCCAGCAGCACCATTTCCGGGACTAGTCGCAGAGAGCAGTACTTC
d_gene: TRBD1; v_gene: TRBV30; j_gene: TRBJ2-2; abundance: -; CDR3aa: CAWNGDRLNTGELFF; CDR3nt: TGTGCCTGGAACGGGGACAGGCTAAACACCGGGGAGCTGTTTTTT
d_gene: -; v_gene: TRBV5-5; j_gene: TRBJ2-5; abundance: -; CDR3aa: CASSLGFTGQETQYF; CDR3nt: TGTGCCAGCAGCTTGGGATTTACGGGGCAAGAGACCCAGTACTTC